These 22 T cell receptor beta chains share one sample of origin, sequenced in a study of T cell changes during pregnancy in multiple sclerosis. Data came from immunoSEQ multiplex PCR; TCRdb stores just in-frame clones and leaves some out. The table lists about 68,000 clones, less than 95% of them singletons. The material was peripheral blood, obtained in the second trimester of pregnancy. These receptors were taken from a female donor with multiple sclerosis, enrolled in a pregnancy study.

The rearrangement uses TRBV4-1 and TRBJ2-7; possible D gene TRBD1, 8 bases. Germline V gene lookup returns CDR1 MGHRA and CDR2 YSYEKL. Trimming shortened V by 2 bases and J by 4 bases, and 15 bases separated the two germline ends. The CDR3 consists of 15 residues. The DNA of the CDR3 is TGCGCCAGCAGCCAACAACAGGGGGGAGGGTACGAGCAGTACTTC. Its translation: CASSQQQGGGYEQYF.

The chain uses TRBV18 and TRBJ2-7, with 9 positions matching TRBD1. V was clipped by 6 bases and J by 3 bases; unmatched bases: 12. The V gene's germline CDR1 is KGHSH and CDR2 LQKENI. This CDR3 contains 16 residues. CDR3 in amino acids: CASSLSPGTGSYEQYF. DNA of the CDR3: TGTGCCAGCTCCCTAAGTCCCGGGACAGGGAGCTACGAGCAGTACTTC.

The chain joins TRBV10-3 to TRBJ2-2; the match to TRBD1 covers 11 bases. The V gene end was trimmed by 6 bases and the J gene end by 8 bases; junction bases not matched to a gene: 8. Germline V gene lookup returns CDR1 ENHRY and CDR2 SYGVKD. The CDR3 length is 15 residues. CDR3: CAISPGQGGTGELFF. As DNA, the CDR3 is TGTGCCATCAGCCCGGGACAGGGGGGTACTGGGGAGCTGTTTTTT.

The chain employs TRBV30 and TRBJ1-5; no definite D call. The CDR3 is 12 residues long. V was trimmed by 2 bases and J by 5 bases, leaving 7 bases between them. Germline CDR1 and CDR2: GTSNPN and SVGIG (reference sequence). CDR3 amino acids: CAWSHTDQPQHF. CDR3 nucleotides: TGTGCCTGGAGTCATACAGATCAGCCCCAGCATTTT.

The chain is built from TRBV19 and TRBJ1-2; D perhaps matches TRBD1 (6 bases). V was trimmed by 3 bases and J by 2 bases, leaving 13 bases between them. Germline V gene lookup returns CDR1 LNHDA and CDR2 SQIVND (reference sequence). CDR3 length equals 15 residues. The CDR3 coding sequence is TGTGCCAGTAGTATCGGGCAGGGGCAAAACTATGGCTACACCTTC. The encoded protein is CASSIGQGQNYGYTF.

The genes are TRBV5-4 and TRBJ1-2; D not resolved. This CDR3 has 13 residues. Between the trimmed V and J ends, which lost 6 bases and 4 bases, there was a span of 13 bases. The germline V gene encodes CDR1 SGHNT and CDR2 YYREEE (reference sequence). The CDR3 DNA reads TGTGCCAGCACCGGGAACGACGGCTATGGCTACACCTTC. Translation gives CASTGNDGYGYTF.

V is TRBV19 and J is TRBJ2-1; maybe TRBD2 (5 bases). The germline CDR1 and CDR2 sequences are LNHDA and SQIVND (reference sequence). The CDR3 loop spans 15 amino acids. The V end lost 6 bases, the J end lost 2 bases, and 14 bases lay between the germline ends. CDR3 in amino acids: CASRVTGSAYNEQFF. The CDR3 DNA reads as TGTGCCAGTAGGGTGACTGGGAGCGCCTACAATGAGCAGTTCTTC. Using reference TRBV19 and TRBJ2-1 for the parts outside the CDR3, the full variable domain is DGGITQSPKYLFRKEGQNVTLSCEQNLNHDAMYWYRQDPGQGLRLIYYSQIVNDFQKGDIAEGYSVSREKKESFPLTVTSAQKNPTAFYLCASRVTGSAYNEQFFGPGTRLTVL.

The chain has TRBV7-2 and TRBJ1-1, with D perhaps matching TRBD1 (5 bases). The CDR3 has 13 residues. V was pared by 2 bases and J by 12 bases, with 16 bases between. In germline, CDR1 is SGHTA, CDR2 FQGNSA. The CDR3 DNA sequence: TGTGCCAGCAGCTTAAGAGAACAGGCGTCGACTTTCTTT. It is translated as CASSLREQASTFF.

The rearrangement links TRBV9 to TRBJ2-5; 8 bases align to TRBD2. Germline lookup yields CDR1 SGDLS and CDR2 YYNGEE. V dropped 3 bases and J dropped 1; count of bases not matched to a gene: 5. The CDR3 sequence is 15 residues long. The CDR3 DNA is TGTGCCAGCAGCGGGGGAACTAGCGGCCAAGAGACCCAGTACTTC. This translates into CASSGGTSGQETQYF.

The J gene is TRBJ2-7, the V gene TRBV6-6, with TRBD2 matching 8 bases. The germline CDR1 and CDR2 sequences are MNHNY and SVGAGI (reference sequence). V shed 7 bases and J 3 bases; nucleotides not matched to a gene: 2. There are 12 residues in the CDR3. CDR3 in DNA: TGTGCCAGCACGGGGGGGGTCTACGAGCAGTACTTC. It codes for CASTGGVYEQYF.

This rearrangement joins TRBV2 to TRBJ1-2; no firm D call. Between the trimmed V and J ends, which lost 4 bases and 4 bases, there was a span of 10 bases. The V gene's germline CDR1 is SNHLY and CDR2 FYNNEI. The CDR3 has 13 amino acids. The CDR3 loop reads CASSASGSYGYTF. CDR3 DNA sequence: TGTGCCAGCAGTGCTTCAGGTAGCTATGGCTACACCTTC.

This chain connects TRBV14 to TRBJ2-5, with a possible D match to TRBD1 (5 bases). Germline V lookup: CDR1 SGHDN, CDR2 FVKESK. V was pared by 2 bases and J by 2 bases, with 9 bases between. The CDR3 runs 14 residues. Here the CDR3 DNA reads TGTGCCAGCAGCCAATGGCAGGGTCAAGAGACCCAGTACTTC. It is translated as CASSQWQGQETQYF.

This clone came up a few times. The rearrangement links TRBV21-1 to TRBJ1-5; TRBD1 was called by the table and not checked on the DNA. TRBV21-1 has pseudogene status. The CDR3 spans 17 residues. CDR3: CARIGPQRTGNNQPQHF. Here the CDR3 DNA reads TGTGCCAGAATAGGGCCCCAAAGGACAGGAAACAATCAGCCCCAGCATTTT.

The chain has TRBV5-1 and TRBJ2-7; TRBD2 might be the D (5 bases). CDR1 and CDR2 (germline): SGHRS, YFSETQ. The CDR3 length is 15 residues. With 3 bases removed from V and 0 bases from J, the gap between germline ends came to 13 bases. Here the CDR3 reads CASSSGSGRSYEQYF. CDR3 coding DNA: TGCGCCAGCAGCTCTGGGAGTGGACGCTCCTACGAGCAGTACTTC.

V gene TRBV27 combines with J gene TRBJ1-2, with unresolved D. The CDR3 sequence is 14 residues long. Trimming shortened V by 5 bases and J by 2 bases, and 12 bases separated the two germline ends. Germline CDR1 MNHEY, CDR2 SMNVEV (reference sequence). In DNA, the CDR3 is TGTGCCAGCAGTCTAAGAGGGAGCAACTATGGCTACACCTTC. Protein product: CASSLRGSNYGYTF.

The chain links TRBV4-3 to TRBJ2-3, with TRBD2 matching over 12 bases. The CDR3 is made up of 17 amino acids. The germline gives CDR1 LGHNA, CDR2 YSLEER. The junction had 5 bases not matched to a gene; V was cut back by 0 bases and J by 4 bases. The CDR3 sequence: CASSQDLAGGPSDTQYF. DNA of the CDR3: TGCGCCAGCAGCCAAGATCTAGCGGGGGGGCCCTCAGATACGCAGTATTTT.

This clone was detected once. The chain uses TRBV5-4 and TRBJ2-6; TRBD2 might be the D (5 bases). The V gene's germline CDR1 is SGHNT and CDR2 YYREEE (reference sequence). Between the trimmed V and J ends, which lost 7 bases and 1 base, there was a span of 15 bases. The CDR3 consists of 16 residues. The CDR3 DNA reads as TGTGCCAGCCTCCGGGGTACCAGGTCTGGGGCCAACGTCCTGACTTTC. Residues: CASLRGTRSGANVLTF.

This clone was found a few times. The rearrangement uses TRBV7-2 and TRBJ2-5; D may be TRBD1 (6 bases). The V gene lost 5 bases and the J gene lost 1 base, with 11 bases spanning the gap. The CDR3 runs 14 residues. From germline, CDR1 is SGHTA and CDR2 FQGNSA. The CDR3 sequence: CASSPVRGQETQYF. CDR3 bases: TGTGCCAGCAGCCCCGTCAGGGGCCAAGAGACCCAGTACTTC. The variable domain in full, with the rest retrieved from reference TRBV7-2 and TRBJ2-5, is GAGVSQSPSNKVTEKGKDVELRCDPISGHTALYWYRQSLGQGLEFLIYFQGNSAPDKSGLPSDRFSAERTGGSVSTLTIQRTQQEDSAVYLCASSPVRGQETQYFGPGTRLLVL.

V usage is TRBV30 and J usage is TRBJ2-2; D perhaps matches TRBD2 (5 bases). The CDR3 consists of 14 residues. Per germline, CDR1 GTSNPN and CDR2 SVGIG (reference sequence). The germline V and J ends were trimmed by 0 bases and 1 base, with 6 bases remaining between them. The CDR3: CAWSVLGNTGELFF. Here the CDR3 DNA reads TGTGCCTGGAGTGTACTAGGGAACACCGGGGAGCTGTTTTTT.

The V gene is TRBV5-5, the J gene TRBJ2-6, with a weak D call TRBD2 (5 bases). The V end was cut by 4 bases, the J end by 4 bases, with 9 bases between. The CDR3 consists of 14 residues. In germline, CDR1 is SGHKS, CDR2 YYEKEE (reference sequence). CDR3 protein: CASSRTGGANVLTF. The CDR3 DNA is TGTGCCAGCAGCCGTACGGGGGGGGCCAACGTCCTGACTTTC.

The CDR3, as DNA: TGTGCCAGCAGCTATAATAAGGACAGCTCAATGAGCCGGTTCTTC. It is translated as CASSYNKDSSMSRFF. V and J are TRBV7-2 and TRBJ2-1; a weak D match, TRBD1 (6 bases). The V and J ends lost 4 bases and 15 bases respectively, with 25 bases between them. This CDR3 region has 15 residues. Looked up from germline, CDR1 is SGHTA and CDR2 is FQGNSA.

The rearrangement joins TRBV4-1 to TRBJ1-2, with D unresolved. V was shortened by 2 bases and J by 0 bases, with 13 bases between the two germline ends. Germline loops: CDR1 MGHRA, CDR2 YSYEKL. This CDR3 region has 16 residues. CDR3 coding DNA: TGCGCCAGCAGCCAACGGCACGAGGCTTCTAACTATGGCTACACCTTC. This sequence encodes CASSQRHEASNYGYTF.